This T cell receptor (beta chain) was retrieved from a study of blood T cell repertoires in COVID-19. Study summary: Samples of COVID-19 (acute and convalescent) were obtained from the United States, Italy and Spain. T cells, B-cell-depleted T cells, or PBMCs provided the cDNA or gDNA that served as material.

Methods used by the authors: For nucleated cells, counts were estimated from reference gene primer amplification. Method: immunoSEQ multiplex PCR; TCRdb's copy keeps in-frame clones and lacks some. That table furnishes V, J and clone size, whereas the DNA furnished D and trimming. Seen here are roughly 250,000 clones, around 80% observed once, and the top ten hold around 5.5%. The germline gives CDR1 MDHEN, CDR2 SYDVKM. This CDR3 comprises 15 residues. V was clipped by 3 bases and J by 7 bases; unmatched bases: 5. The sequence came from a human donor in a cohort sampled during active COVID-19. Sample: peripheral blood. This chain uses TRBV28 with TRBJ1-4; 10 bases agree with TRBD1. The CDR3 DNA reads as TGTGCCAGCAGTTTCCCGGGACAGGGGTCTGAAAAACTGTTTTTT. Its protein product is CASSFPGQGSEKLFF.